This T cell receptor (beta chain) was sequenced in a study of CD8 T cells in Susac syndrome. V lost 1 base to trimming and J lost 4 bases, with 6 bases between them. This CDR3 spans 12 amino acids. Germline V gene sequence: CDR1 DFQATT, CDR2 SNEGSKA (reference sequence). The RNA input was roughly 0.45 to 1 ug, and it was reverse transcribed with random hexamers. TCRdb itself ran the immunoSEQ multiplex PCR reads through MiXCR, one entry per CDR3 protein. The data show hundreds of thousands of distinct CDR3 sequences, 95% seen once. This receptor was identified in a human donor with multiple sclerosis. The sample consisted of CD4+ T cells from PBMCs. This chain joins TRBV20-1 and TRBJ2-3; unclear D gene. The CDR3 DNA reads as TGCAGTGCTAGAGTTTATTCAGATACGCAGTATTTT. This encodes CSARVYSDTQYF.